This T cell receptor (beta chain) was captured in a study of blood T cell repertoires in COVID-19. Study overall: PBMCs, B-cell-depleted T cells, or T cells provided the cDNA or gDNA that made up the material.

In the original processing: It was from reference gene primer amplification that nucleated cell counts were estimated. The method was immunoSEQ multiplex PCR; TCRdb's version includes in-frame clones alone and lacks a portion of them. V and J calls and clone size follow that table, whereas D and trimming were derived from the DNA. In the table there are 80,000 or so clones, roughly 91% of which are singletons. Trimming left V 3 bases short and J 4 bases short, with 17 bases between. The CDR3 consists of 16 residues. The germline V gene encodes CDR1 SGHNT and CDR2 YYREEE (reference sequence). This clone was counted once.

The clonotype originates from a woman between 50 and 59 years old in a cohort sampled during active COVID-19. The gene calls are TRBV5-4 and TRBJ1-3; D is possibly TRBD1 (5 bases). The sequenced sample was peripheral blood. Here the CDR3 reads CASSSMGGGRGNTIYF. Written as DNA, the CDR3 is TGTGCCAGCAGCTCGATGGGGGGGGGTCGCGGAAACACCATATATTTT.